One and the same sample provided the 26 T cell receptor beta chains below, sequenced in a study of blood T cell repertoires in COVID-19. Assay: immunoSEQ multiplex PCR; the TCRdb copy retains only in-frame clones and omits some. The table records under 300,000 clones, about 88% of them present only once. Input material: peripheral blood. These receptors all come from a woman aged 70 to 79 with COVID-19, enrolled during active disease.

This rearrangement joins TRBV5-6 to TRBJ2-1, with a tentative D call TRBD2 (6 bases). The ends were cut back, 2 bases at V and 1 base at J, with 10 bases in the middle. Germline values: CDR1 SGHDT, CDR2 YYEEEE. This CDR3 is 15 amino acids long. CDR3 sequence: CASSFGAGSYNEQFF. CDR3 DNA: TGTGCCAGCAGCTTTGGAGCGGGTTCCTACAATGAGCAGTTCTTC.

The CDR3 coding sequence is TGTGCCAGCAGCCCGGGACAGGGGAGGTTTACTGAAGCTTTCTTT. Encoded protein: CASSPGQGRFTEAFF. The rearrangement joins TRBV7-2 to TRBJ1-1, with 10 bases aligning to TRBD1. The trim removed 5 bases at V and 5 bases at J, leaving 8 bases unmatched. The germline gives CDR1 SGHTA, CDR2 FQGNSA. The CDR3 extends over 15 amino acids.

This sequence joins TRBV2 and TRBJ2-2, with TRBD1 identical over 7 bases. Germline V CDR1 and CDR2: SNHLY, FYNNEI. This CDR3 has 15 amino acids. V shed 8 bases and J 2 bases; nucleotides not matched to a gene: 8. The CDR3 spells CASRRQGLNTGELFF. The CDR3 nucleotides are TGTGCCAGCCGGAGACAGGGCCTAAACACCGGGGAGCTGTTTTTT.

The chain links TRBV3-1 (or the pseudogene TRBV3-2) to TRBJ2-2; possible D gene TRBD1, 5 bases. The germline V and J ends were trimmed by 0 bases and 4 bases, with 12 bases remaining between them. This CDR3 is built from 16 residues. Germline-derived CDR1 and CDR2 are LGHDT and YNNKEL (reference sequence). The CDR3 is CASSQERSRATGELFF. CDR3 coding DNA: TGTGCCAGCAGCCAAGAAAGGTCCAGGGCCACCGGGGAGCTGTTTTTT.

The chain recombines TRBV19 with TRBJ1-5; no reliable D call. The length of the CDR3 is 17 residues. Trimming took off 1 base at V and 2 bases at J, with 15 bases between the two ends. Germline V gives CDR1 LNHDA, CDR2 SQIVND (reference sequence). The CDR3 DNA sequence: TGTGCCAGTAGTATAGGGGCCGCCCCTCCAGGCAATCAGCCCCAGCATTTT. Residues: CASSIGAAPPGNQPQHF.

This chain joins TRBV2 and TRBJ2-7, with TRBD2 matching over 7 bases. The DNA end lines up better with TRBJ2-1; the J call may be wrong. The CDR3 contains 15 residues. CDR1 and CDR2 from the germline V gene are SNHLY and FYNNEI. CDR3: CASITSGGSYNEQFF. CDR3 bases: TGTGCCAGCATTACCTCGGGGGGCTCCTACAATGAGCAGTTCTTC.

The chain is built from TRBV27 and TRBJ2-1, with 9 bases aligning to TRBD1. Germline trimming cut 6 bases from V and 4 bases from J; bases unmatched to any gene: 1. From germline, CDR1 is MNHEY and CDR2 SMNVEV (reference sequence). This CDR3 has 13 residues. The CDR3 DNA reads TGTGCCAGCAGCGGGACAGGGTACAATGAGCAGTTCTTC. It specifies CASSGTGYNEQFF.

Only one count was recorded for this clone. The chain joins TRBV7-3 to TRBJ1-2; 10 bases align to TRBD1. Germline V gene lookup returns CDR1 SGHTA and CDR2 FQGTGA. V gave up 3 bases and J gave up 3 bases; unmatched junction bases: 4. The CDR3 extends over 15 amino acids. Here the CDR3 reads CASSLGQGLDYGYTF. The CDR3 nucleotides are TGTGCCAGCAGCTTGGGACAGGGGCTGGACTATGGCTACACCTTC. Variable domain in full (rest from reference TRBV7-3 and TRBJ1-2): GAGVSQTPSNKVTEKGKYVELRCDPISGHTALYWYRQSLGQGPEFLIYFQGTGAADDSGLPNDRFFAVRPEGSVSTLKIQRTERGDSAVYLCASSLGQGLDYGYTFGSGTRLTVV.

This chain links TRBV7-9 with TRBJ1-5; no clear D gene. V gave up 1 base and J gave up 6 bases, with 7 bases separating them. Per germline, CDR1 SEHNR and CDR2 FQNEAQ (reference sequence). The CDR3 totals 13 residues. CDR3 coding DNA: TGTGCCAGCAGCTTAGGGAGCGGTCAGCCCCAGCATTTT. Translating gives CASSLGSGQPQHF.

The chain combines TRBV4-1 with TRBJ2-3; D gene uncertain. Germline loops: CDR1 MGHRA, CDR2 YSYEKL. The CDR3 length is 14 residues. The germline V and J ends were trimmed by 6 bases and 0 bases, with 10 bases remaining between them. The DNA of the CDR3 is TGCGCCAGCAGTACTGAGCCTAGCACAGATACGCAGTATTTT. It yields the protein CASSTEPSTDTQYF.

The chain joins TRBV10-2 to TRBJ2-7; 11 bases match TRBD2. With V trimmed by 3 bases and J by 2 bases, 9 bases remained unmatched. The CDR3 covers 17 residues. The germline gives CDR1 WSHSY, CDR2 SAAADI. The CDR3 nucleotides are TGCGCCAGCAGTGAACTAGCGGGGGACGAGGGGACCTACGAGCAGTACTTC. Amino acid sequence: CASSELAGDEGTYEQYF.

V is TRBV2 and J is TRBJ1-2, with D possibly matching TRBD1 (5 bases). The length of the CDR3 is 13 residues. Germline V gene lookup returns CDR1 SNHLY and CDR2 FYNNEI. With 6 bases removed from V and 2 bases from J, the gap between germline ends came to 10 bases. Here the CDR3 reads CASSPGLNYGYTF. The CDR3 DNA follows: TGTGCCAGCAGCCCGGGACTCAACTATGGCTACACCTTC.

This clone was seen a handful of times. In the same sample, other DNA sequences code for this CDR3. J is TRBJ1-2 and V is TRBV18; 7 bases fit TRBD1. CDR1 is KGHSH and CDR2 is LQKENI in the germline V gene. V gave up 2 bases and J gave up 3 bases; unmatched junction bases: 3. There are 14 residues in the CDR3. CDR3 DNA: TGTGCCAGCTCACCAGACAGGGCAGACTATGGCTACACCTTC. It codes for CASSPDRADYGYTF.

The chain joins TRBV4-1 to TRBJ2-7; 10 nucleotides align to TRBD1. V dropped 3 bases and J dropped 2; count of bases not matched to a gene: 1. Per the germline V gene, CDR1 is MGHRA and CDR2 is YSYEKL. The CDR3 spans 14 residues. The CDR3 bases are TGCGCCAGCAGCCAGGGACAGGGGACCTACGAGCAGTACTTC. Its translation is CASSQGQGTYEQYF.

The chain employs TRBV28 and TRBJ1-6, with a weak D call TRBD1 (6 bases). The V end lost 11 bases, the J end lost 9 bases, and 14 bases lay between the germline ends. Per the germline V gene, CDR1 is MDHEN and CDR2 is SYDVKM. The CDR3 runs 12 residues. CDR3 nucleotides: TGTGCCCACGGGGGGCACGGTTCACCCCTCCACTTT. Its translation: CAHGGHGSPLHF.

The V call is TRBV3-1 (or the pseudogene TRBV3-2), the J call TRBJ1-2, with 9 bases identical to TRBD1. Trimming at V came to 4 bases and at J to 2 bases, leaving 5 bases not matched to a gene. Germline CDR1 reads LGHDT; CDR2 reads YNNKEL (reference sequence). This CDR3 has 15 amino acids. The CDR3 region has the DNA TGTGCCAGCAGCCCCCGGGACAGGGACAACTATGGCTACACCTTC. Translated, it gives CASSPRDRDNYGYTF.

The chain joins TRBV7-2 to TRBJ1-2; TRBD1 agrees at 10 bases. J gave up 5 bases and V 4 bases, and 13 bases lay outside the gene matches. The germline gives CDR1 SGHTA, CDR2 FQGNSA. CDR3 length: 17 amino acids. The CDR3 spells CASSSLTGGFGSYGYTF. The CDR3 DNA reads TGTGCCAGCAGCTCCCTGACAGGGGGCTTTGGTTCTTATGGCTACACCTTC. Full variable domain (missing parts from reference TRBV7-2 and TRBJ1-2): GAGVSQSPSNKVTEKGKDVELRCDPISGHTALYWYRQSLGQGLEFLIYFQGNSAPDKSGLPSDRFSAERTGGSVSTLTIQRTQQEDSAVYLCASSSLTGGFGSYGYTFGSGTRLTVV.

The chain recombines TRBV9 with TRBJ1-5, with D hard to call. The V gene's germline CDR1 is SGDLS and CDR2 YYNGEE. Trimming removed 0 bases from V and 6 bases from J, with 10 bases in between. This CDR3 is built from 14 residues. The CDR3 protein is CASSVAPSGQPQHF. The CDR3 nucleotides are TGTGCCAGCAGCGTAGCCCCTAGTGGTCAGCCCCAGCATTTT.

The chain combines TRBV11-2 with TRBJ1-5, with a tentative D call TRBD1 (6 bases). CDR3 length equals 15 residues. V lost 2 bases to trimming and J lost 3 bases, with 11 bases between them. From germline, CDR1 is SGHAT and CDR2 FQNNGV. DNA of the CDR3: TGTGCCAGCAGCTTATCGGGGACACTCAATCAGCCCCAGCATTTT. Protein sequence: CASSLSGTLNQPQHF.

The gene calls are TRBV11-2 and TRBJ2-7, with a possible D match to TRBD1 (5 bases). The V end lost 5 bases, the J end lost 5 bases, and 10 bases lay between the germline ends. Germline CDR1 reads SGHAT; CDR2 reads FQNNGV. The CDR3 runs 12 residues. In nucleotides, the CDR3 is TGTGCCAGCAGCCGACAGATAAACGAGCAGTACTTC. It yields the protein CASSRQINEQYF.

This chain links TRBV4-3 with TRBJ1-1, with 8 bases aligning to TRBD1. The CDR3 totals 13 residues. Germline V gives CDR1 LGHNA, CDR2 YSLEER. V was clipped by 8 bases and J by 6 bases; unmatched bases: 8. The CDR3 reads CASGSQGAAEAFF. The CDR3 DNA follows: TGCGCCAGCGGATCTCAGGGGGCCGCTGAAGCTTTCTTT.

The V and J genes are TRBV24-1 and TRBJ2-5, with D perhaps TRBD2 (5 bases). CDR3 length equals 14 residues. V gave up 5 bases and J gave up 0 bases, with 9 bases separating them. Germline-derived CDR1 and CDR2 are KGHDR and SFDVKD. CDR3 nucleotides: TGTGCCACCAGTGGGCGAGGGTACCAAGAGACCCAGTACTTC. Residues: CATSGRGYQETQYF.

This chain links TRBV5-1 with TRBJ1-4; 7 bases are a match to TRBD1. Germline V CDR1 and CDR2: SGHRS, YFSETQ. J lost 5 bases, V lost 5 bases, and 9 bases had no gene match. CDR3 length: 15 residues. Written as DNA, the CDR3 is TGCGCCAGCAGTTTAGACAGGGTAGTGAATGAAAAACTGTTTTTT. Protein: CASSLDRVVNEKLFF.

In its sample, this clone was seen once. V and J are TRBV18 and TRBJ1-5; 7 bases match TRBD1. Germline CDR1 KGHSH, CDR2 LQKENI. J lost 6 bases, V lost 6 bases, and 14 bases had no gene match. This CDR3 comprises 16 residues. The CDR3 DNA reads TGTGCCAGCTCCTCAGGGAGAGGGGGCTTCAGTCAGCCCCAGCATTTT. This sequence encodes CASSSGRGGFSQPQHF.

V usage is TRBV2 and J usage is TRBJ1-5; possibly TRBD1 for D (6 bases). Looked up from germline, CDR1 is SNHLY and CDR2 is FYNNEI. Trimming shortened V by 8 bases and J by 3 bases, and 11 bases separated the two germline ends. The CDR3 runs to 13 residues. CDR3 bases: TGTGCCAGCGTCGGACAGAACAATCAGCCCCAGCATTTT. This translates into CASVGQNNQPQHF.

This chain joins TRBV30 and TRBJ1-2; 10 nucleotides match TRBD1. CDR3 size: 15 residues. The V gene's germline CDR1 is GTSNPN and CDR2 SVGIG (reference sequence). The chain's CDR3 is CALPPGTGVSGGYTF. The CDR3 nucleotides read TGTGCGTTACCCCCCGGGACAGGGGTCTCCGGCGGCTACACCTTC.